A single sample is the source of the 17 T cell receptor beta chains below, sequenced in a study of shared clonotypes between healthy human individuals. Assay: immunoSEQ multiplex PCR; the TCRdb copy retains only in-frame clones and omits some. The sample carries 600,000 to 800,000 clones, just under 75% recorded once. The material sequenced was memory CD4+ T cells sorted from blood. Documented subset: CD45RA-negative fraction. The receptors were gathered from a woman in her 30s in good health.

This rearrangement joins TRBV27 to TRBJ2-7; either TRBD1 or TRBD2 may supply D (5 bases each). The germline V and J ends were trimmed by 0 bases and 1 base, with 13 bases remaining between them. Germline V CDR1 and CDR2: MNHEY, SMNVEV (reference sequence). CDR3 length: 16 residues. CDR3 amino acids: CASSLSAIGGSYEQYF. The CDR3 coding sequence is TGTGCCAGCAGTTTATCTGCAATTGGGGGATCCTACGAGCAGTACTTC.

V and J are TRBV11-2 and TRBJ1-1; D not resolved. Trimming took 4 bases from V and 3 from J, leaving 9 bases between them. CDR1 is SGHAT and CDR2 is FQNNGV in the germline V gene. This CDR3 region has 13 residues. The CDR3 DNA is TGTGCCAGCAGCTCCAACGGGGACACTGAAGCTTTCTTT. Its translation is CASSSNGDTEAFF.

CDR3 protein: CASSEVGTPEQFF. CDR3 nucleotide sequence: TGTGCCAGCAGTGAAGTAGGGACACCCGAGCAGTTCTTC. The chain combines TRBV6-1 with TRBJ2-1; maybe TRBD1 (6 bases). The V end lost 1 base, the J end lost 10 bases, and 11 bases lay between the germline ends. The CDR3 spans 13 residues. Germline V gene data show CDR1 as MNHNS and CDR2 as SASEGT.

The chain recombines TRBV27 with TRBJ1-2; no clear D gene. CDR3 size: 13 residues. Germline loops: CDR1 MNHEY, CDR2 SMNVEV (reference sequence). Trimming removed 5 bases at V and 4 bases at J, with 11 bases between. The CDR3 nucleotides read TGTGCCAGCAGTAAAGGGAGCTCCTATGGCTACACCTTC. It is translated as CASSKGSSYGYTF.

This clone turned up a few times. The V call is TRBV11-2, the J call TRBJ1-5, with TRBD1 as a possible D gene (5 bases). Trimming took 1 base from V and 4 from J, leaving 14 bases between them. CDR3 length: 16 residues. The germline V gene encodes CDR1 SGHAT and CDR2 FQNNGV. CDR3 loop: CASSLGNRGLNQPQHF. CDR3 nucleotides: TGTGCCAGCAGCTTAGGCAACCGGGGCCTTAATCAGCCCCAGCATTTT.

The chain recombines TRBV4-1 with TRBJ2-3, with 7 bases fitting TRBD2. This CDR3 is 16 amino acids long. In germline, CDR1 is MGHRA, CDR2 YSYEKL. J was trimmed by 4 bases and V by 4 bases; bases with no gene match: 11. The CDR3 region is CASSRRRTGGPDTQYF. In DNA form, the CDR3 reads TGCGCCAGCAGCCGGCGCCGGACGGGAGGACCAGATACGCAGTATTTT.

The genes are TRBV28 and TRBJ1-1, with D uncertain. Germline V gene data show CDR1 as MDHEN and CDR2 as SYDVKM. There are 13 residues in the CDR3. V shed 5 bases and J shed 6 bases, with 13 bases lying between them. The CDR3 region has the DNA TGTGCCAGCAGTAGAGGGTACAACGCTGAAGCTTTCTTT. Protein product: CASSRGYNAEAFF.

J is TRBJ2-3 and V is TRBV2; D is unclear. The CDR3 is 12 residues long. The germline V gene encodes CDR1 SNHLY and CDR2 FYNNEI. V dropped 5 bases and J dropped 2 bases, with 5 bases sitting between them. The CDR3 nucleotides read TGTGCCAGCAGTTTATCCACAGATACGCAGTATTTT. The encoded protein is CASSLSTDTQYF. Looking up the rest from reference TRBV2 and TRBJ2-3 gives the full variable domain: EPEVTQTPSHQVTQMGQEVILRCVPISNHLYFYWYRQILGQKVEFLVSFYNNEISEKSEIFDDQFSVERPDGSNFTLKIRSTKLEDSAMYFCASSLSTDTQYFGPGTRLTVL.

CDR3 bases: TGTGCCAGTAGTTCTTTGGGGGGGGGATGGAATCAGCCCCAGCATTTT. Translated: CASSSLGGGWNQPQHF. The chain recombines TRBV19 with TRBJ1-5; the D gene is possibly TRBD1 (5 bases). Per germline, CDR1 LNHDA and CDR2 SQIVND (reference sequence). The CDR3 is 16 amino acids. Trimming pared 5 bases from V and 4 bases from J, leaving 18 bases between.

This chain joins TRBV30 and TRBJ2-2; D remains unclear. CDR1 is GTSNPN and CDR2 is SVGIG in the germline V gene (reference sequence). The V end was cut by 2 bases, the J end by 1 base, with 14 bases between. CDR3 size: 16 residues. CDR3 coding DNA: TGTGCCTGGAGTACCTTAGCCTTCGGGAACACCGGGGAGCTGTTTTTT. This translates into CAWSTLAFGNTGELFF.

The CDR3, as DNA: TGTGCCAGCAGCTCTGTAGGCACCGGGGAGCTGTTTTTT. Protein: CASSSVGTGELFF. V usage is TRBV11-3 and J usage is TRBJ2-2, with D uncertain. The germline V gene encodes CDR1 SGHNT and CDR2 YENEEA. The V end lost 4 bases, the J end lost 4 bases, and 7 bases lay between the germline ends. The CDR3 totals 13 residues.

The gene calls are TRBV10-2 and TRBJ2-7; no clear D gene. This CDR3 has 13 amino acids. The V gene's germline CDR1 is WSHSY and CDR2 SAAADI. V was pared by 3 bases and J by 1 base, with 7 bases between. CDR3 in DNA: TGCGCCAGCAGTGATTTGGGTTCCTACGAGCAGTACTTC. As protein: CASSDLGSYEQYF.

V is TRBV18 and J is TRBJ2-6, with a weak D call TRBD1 (5 bases). The CDR3 runs 15 residues. Trimming pared 6 bases from V and 2 bases from J, leaving 11 bases between. CDR1 KGHSH and CDR2 LQKENI come from the germline V gene. The chain's CDR3 is CASSLQGAGANVLTF. The CDR3 nucleotides are TGTGCCAGCTCCCTGCAAGGGGCTGGGGCCAACGTCCTGACTTTC.

This chain uses TRBV11-2 with TRBJ1-2; 8 bases fit TRBD1. CDR1 SGHAT and CDR2 FQNNGV come from the germline V gene. Trimming cost V 6 bases and J 8 bases; bases outside gene matches: 5. This CDR3 is 12 amino acids long. The CDR3, as DNA: TGTGCCAGCAGTCGACAGGGGATGGGCTACACCTTC. Translating gives CASSRQGMGYTF. Based on the CDR3 plus reference TRBV11-2 and TRBJ1-2, the full variable domain is EAGVAQSPRYKIIEKRQSVAFWCNPISGHATLYWYQQILGQGPKLLIQFQNNGVVDDSQLPKDRFSAERLKGVDSTLKIQPAKLEDSAVYLCASSRQGMGYTFGSGTRLTVV.

This chain uses TRBV2 with TRBJ1-2; D remains ambiguous. V was clipped by 5 bases and J by 4 bases, with 14 bases between them. Germline lookup yields CDR1 SNHLY and CDR2 FYNNEI. The CDR3 totals 14 residues. CDR3 in amino acids: CASSSKPQSYGYTF. The CDR3 nucleotides read TGTGCCAGCAGTTCCAAGCCCCAGAGCTATGGCTACACCTTC.

This clone was seen more than once but under ten times. Other DNA sequences in the same sample also yield this CDR3. This chain links TRBV28 with TRBJ2-3; 7 positions agree with TRBD1. The V segment lost 6 bases and the J segment 2 bases; nucleotides outside the gene matches: 5. The germline V gene encodes CDR1 MDHEN and CDR2 SYDVKM. CDR3 length equals 14 residues. The CDR3 is CASRLTGITDTQYF. The CDR3 DNA reads as TGTGCCAGCAGATTGACAGGGATCACAGATACGCAGTATTTT.

As to this clone: This sample includes further DNA sequences coding for the same CDR3. V gene TRBV18 combines with J gene TRBJ2-2; 9 bases fit TRBD1. The CDR3 runs to 16 residues. Per the germline V gene, CDR1 is KGHSH and CDR2 is LQKENI. J gave up 1 base and V 3 bases, and 3 bases lay outside the gene matches. CDR3 region: CASSPRQGVNTGELFF. CDR3 sequence (DNA): TGTGCCAGCTCACCCCGACAGGGGGTGAACACCGGGGAGCTGTTTTTT.